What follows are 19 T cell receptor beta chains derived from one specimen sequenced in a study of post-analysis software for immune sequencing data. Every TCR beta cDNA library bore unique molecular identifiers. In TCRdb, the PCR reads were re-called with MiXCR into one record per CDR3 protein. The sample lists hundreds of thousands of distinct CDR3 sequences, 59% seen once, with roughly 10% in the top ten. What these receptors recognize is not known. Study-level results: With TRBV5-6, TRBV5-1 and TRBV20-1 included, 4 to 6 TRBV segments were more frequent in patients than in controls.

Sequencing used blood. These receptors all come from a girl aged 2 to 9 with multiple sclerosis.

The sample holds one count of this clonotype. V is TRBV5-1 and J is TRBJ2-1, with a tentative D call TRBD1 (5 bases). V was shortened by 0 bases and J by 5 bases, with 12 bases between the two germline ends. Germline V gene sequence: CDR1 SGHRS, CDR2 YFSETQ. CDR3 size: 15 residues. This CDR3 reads CASSLGQRSNNEQFF. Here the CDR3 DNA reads TGCGCCAGCAGCTTGGGACAGCGTTCGAACAATGAGCAGTTCTTC.

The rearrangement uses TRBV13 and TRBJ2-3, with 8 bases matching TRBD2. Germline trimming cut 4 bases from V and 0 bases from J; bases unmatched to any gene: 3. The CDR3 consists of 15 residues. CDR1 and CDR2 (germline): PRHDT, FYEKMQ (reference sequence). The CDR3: CASSSSGFSTDTQYF. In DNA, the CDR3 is TGTGCCAGCAGCTCTAGCGGGTTTAGCACAGATACGCAGTATTTT.

The CDR3 loop reads CASSPGDRANTGELFF. CDR3 coding DNA: TGTGCCAGCAGCCCGGGGGACAGGGCGAACACCGGGGAGCTGTTTTTT. The chain joins TRBV3-1 to TRBJ2-2, with 9 bases lining up with TRBD1. V lost 4 bases to trimming and J lost 0 bases; unmatched junction nucleotides: 3. Germline CDR1 is LGHDT and CDR2 is YNNKEL (reference sequence). This CDR3 contains 16 residues.

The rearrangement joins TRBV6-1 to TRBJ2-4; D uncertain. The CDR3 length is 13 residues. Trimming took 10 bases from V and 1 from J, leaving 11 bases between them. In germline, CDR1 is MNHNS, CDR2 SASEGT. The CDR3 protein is CATITGAKNIQYF. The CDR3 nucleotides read TGTGCCACCATAACCGGGGCCAAAAACATTCAGTACTTC.

The CDR3 here is CSINSGSPYNEQFF. The CDR3 nucleotides are TGCAGCATTAATAGCGGGAGTCCATACAATGAGCAGTTCTTC. This rearrangement joins TRBV29-1 to TRBJ2-1; TRBD2 matches 9 bases. J was trimmed by 4 bases and V by 8 bases; bases with no gene match: 9. Germline V gives CDR1 SQVTM, CDR2 ANQGSEA. The CDR3 has 14 amino acids.

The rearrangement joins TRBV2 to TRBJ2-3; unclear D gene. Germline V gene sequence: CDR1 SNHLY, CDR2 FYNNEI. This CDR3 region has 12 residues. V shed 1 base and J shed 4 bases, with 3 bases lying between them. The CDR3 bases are TGTGCCAGCAGTGAAGGCGCAGATACGCAGTATTTT. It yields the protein CASSEGADTQYF.

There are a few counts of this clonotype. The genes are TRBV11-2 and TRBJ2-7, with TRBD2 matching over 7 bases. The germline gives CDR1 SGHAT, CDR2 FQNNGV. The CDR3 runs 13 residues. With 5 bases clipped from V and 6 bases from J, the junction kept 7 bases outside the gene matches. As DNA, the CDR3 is TGTGCCAGCAGCCAAGCGGGAAAGCGCGAGCAGTACTTC. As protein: CASSQAGKREQYF.

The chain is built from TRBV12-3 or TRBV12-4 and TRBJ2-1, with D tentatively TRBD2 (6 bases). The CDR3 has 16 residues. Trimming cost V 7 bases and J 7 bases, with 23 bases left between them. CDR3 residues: CASTVSFYRRGNEQFF. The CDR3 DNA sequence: TGTGCCAGCACCGTCAGTTTCTATCGGCGGGGTAATGAGCAGTTCTTC.

The CDR3 protein is CASPGDRTEQFF. CDR3 coding DNA: TGTGCCAGCCCGGGGGACCGTACTGAGCAGTTCTTC. The genes are TRBV2 and TRBJ2-1; perhaps TRBD2 as D (6 bases). The CDR3 covers 12 residues. Germline CDR1 is SNHLY and CDR2 is FYNNEI. V lost 8 bases and J 9 bases, leaving 14 bases between the germline ends.

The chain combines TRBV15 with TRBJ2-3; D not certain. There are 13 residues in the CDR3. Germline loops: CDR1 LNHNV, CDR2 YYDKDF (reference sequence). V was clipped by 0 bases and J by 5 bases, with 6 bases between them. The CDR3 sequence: CATSRDLEDTQYF. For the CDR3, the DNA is TGTGCCACCAGCAGAGATCTGGAAGATACGCAGTATTTT.

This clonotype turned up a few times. CDR3 loop: CASSPEAFF. In DNA, the CDR3 is TGTGCCAGCAGCCCTGAAGCTTTCTTT. The chain carries TRBV7-7 and TRBJ1-1; D not resolved. Germline CDR1 SSHAT, CDR2 FNYEAQ (reference sequence). The CDR3 covers 9 residues. V gave up 5 bases and J gave up 6 bases, with 1 base separating them.

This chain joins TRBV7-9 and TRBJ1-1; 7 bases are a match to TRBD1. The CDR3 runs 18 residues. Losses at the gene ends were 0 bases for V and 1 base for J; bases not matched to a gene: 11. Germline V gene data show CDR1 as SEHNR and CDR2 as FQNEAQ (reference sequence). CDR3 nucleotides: TGTGCCAGCAGCTTAGCACAACTTGGACAGGAGCGGAACACTGAAGCTTTCTTT. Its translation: CASSLAQLGQERNTEAFF.

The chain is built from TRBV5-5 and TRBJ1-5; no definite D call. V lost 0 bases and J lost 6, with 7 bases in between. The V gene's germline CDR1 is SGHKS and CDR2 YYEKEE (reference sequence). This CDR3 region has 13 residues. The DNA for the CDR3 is TGTGCCAGCAGCTTGGAAGGGTTTCAGCCCCAGCATTTT. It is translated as CASSLEGFQPQHF.

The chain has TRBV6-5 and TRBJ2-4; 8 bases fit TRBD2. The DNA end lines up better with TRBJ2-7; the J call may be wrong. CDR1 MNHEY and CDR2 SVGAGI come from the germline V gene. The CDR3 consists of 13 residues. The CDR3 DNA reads TGTGCCACCCGGGGGGGGACCGCCTACGAGCAGTACTTC. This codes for CATRGGTAYEQYF.

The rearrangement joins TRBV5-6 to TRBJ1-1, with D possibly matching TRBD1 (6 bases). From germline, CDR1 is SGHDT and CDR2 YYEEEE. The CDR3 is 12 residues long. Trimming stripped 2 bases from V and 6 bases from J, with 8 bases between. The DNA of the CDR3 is TGTGCCAGCAGCTTACGGGGGCCTGAAGCTTTCTTT. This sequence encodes CASSLRGPEAFF.

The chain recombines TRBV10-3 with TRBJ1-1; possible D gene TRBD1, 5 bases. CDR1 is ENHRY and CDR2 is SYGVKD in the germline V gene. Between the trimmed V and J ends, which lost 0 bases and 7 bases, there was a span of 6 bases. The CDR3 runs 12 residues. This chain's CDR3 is CAISESDSEAFF. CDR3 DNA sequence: TGTGCCATCAGTGAGTCCGACAGTGAAGCTTTCTTT.

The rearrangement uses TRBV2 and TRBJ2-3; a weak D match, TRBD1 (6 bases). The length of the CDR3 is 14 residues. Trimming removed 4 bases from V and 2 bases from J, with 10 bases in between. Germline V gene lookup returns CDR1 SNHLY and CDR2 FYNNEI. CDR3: CASSGNRATDTQYF. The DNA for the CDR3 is TGTGCCAGCAGTGGAAACAGGGCCACAGATACGCAGTATTTT.

In DNA, the CDR3 is TGTGCCAGCAGCCAAGATACGGGGGGACTAGCGGGCCGGAATGAGCAGTTCTTC. Its protein is CASSQDTGGLAGRNEQFF. The chain links TRBV4-2 to TRBJ2-1, with 12 bases matching TRBD2. Per germline, CDR1 LGHNA and CDR2 YNFKEQ. V lost 0 bases and J lost 7; bases outside the gene matches: 10. The CDR3 has 18 residues.

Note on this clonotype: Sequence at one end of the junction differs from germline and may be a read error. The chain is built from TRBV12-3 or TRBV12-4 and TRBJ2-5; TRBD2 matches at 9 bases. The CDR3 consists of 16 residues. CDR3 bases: TGTGCCCGCAGTTTGATTCTAGCGGGGCCTCAAGAGACCCAGTACTTC. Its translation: CARSLILAGPQETQYF.